The source of this T cell receptor beta chain is a study of blood T cell repertoires in COVID-19. Study-level background: Samples came from the United States, Italy and Spain, spanning acute and convalescent COVID-19.

J lost 9 bases, V lost 6 bases, and 8 bases had no gene match. Per the germline V gene, CDR1 is MRHNA and CDR2 is SNTAGT. CDR3 length: 15 amino acids. Shortly before study entry, within 2 weeks, exposed participants had met a COVID-19 case. Authors' data handling: For nucleated cells, counts were estimated from reference gene primer amplification. Assay used: immunoSEQ multiplex PCR; TCRdb lists only in-frame clones, some missing. That table furnishes V, J and clone size, whereas the DNA furnished D and trimming. The data show 230,000 or so clones, 70% to 90% seen once. This clonotype originated in a woman aged 45-65 years who had been exposed to COVID-19. The sequencing input was PBMCs or T cells enriched from blood (not recorded which). V gene TRBV6-4 combines with J gene TRBJ2-1; 13 nucleotides match TRBD2. CDR3 amino acids: CASSPTSGGASEQFF. CDR3 DNA: TGTGCCAGCAGCCCCACTAGCGGGGGGGCCTCTGAGCAGTTCTTC.